This T cell receptor (beta chain) is from a study of neurological immune-mediated disorders. cDNA synthesis was performed by 5'RACE with 10-nucleotide random UMIs. TCRdb itself ran the 5' RACE reads through MiXCR, one entry per CDR3 protein. The repertoire holds fewer than 30,000 distinct CDR3 sequences, with around 13% as singletons. This sequence was found in a woman aged 55-69 years with HTLV-1-associated myelopathy (HAM/TSP). The sample comprised PBMCs.

CDR3 nucleotide sequence: TGTGCCAGCAATGAGGACAGGGGAACGCGGACCCAGTACTTC. Encoded protein: CASNEDRGTRTQYF. The J gene is TRBJ2-5, the V gene TRBV3-1, with 9 bases matching TRBD1. This CDR3 region has 14 residues. Germline assignment: CDR1 LGHDT and CDR2 YNNKEL (reference sequence). J lost 7 bases, V lost 7 bases, and 10 bases had no gene match.